This TCR beta chain was found in a study of T cell responses to AZD1222 COVID-19 vaccine. V lost 0 bases and J 6 bases, leaving 13 bases between the germline ends. This CDR3 is built from 14 residues. Germline loops: CDR1 SGHRS, CDR2 YFSETQ. Generated by immunoSEQ multiplex PCR, the TCRdb table keeps only in-frame clones and is missing some. Of 150,000 to 200,000 clones listed, around 90% are singletons. This TCR was sampled from an adult who received the AZD1222 COVID-19 vaccine. This chain joins TRBV5-1 and TRBJ2-7; D might be TRBD2 (5 bases). Sequences were derived from peripheral blood, sampled 28 days after the second AZD1222 dose. In DNA form, the CDR3 reads TGCGCCAGCAGCTTGGTACCGGGATCAGTCGAGCAGTACTTC. Translating it yields CASSLVPGSVEQYF. Using reference TRBV5-1 and TRBJ2-7 for the parts outside the CDR3, the full variable domain is KAGVTQTPRYLIKTRGQQVTLSCSPISGHRSVSWYQQTPGQGLQFLFEYFSETQRNKGNFPGRFSGRQFSNSRSEMNVSTLELGDSALYLCASSLVPGSVEQYFGPGTRLTVT.